This T cell receptor (beta chain) was observed in a study of response to subunit inactivated influenza vaccine. Via MiXCR, TCRdb re-called the RT-PCR reads, giving one row per CDR3 protein. The sample consists of around 170,000 distinct CDR3 sequences, about 10% of them appearing once. As for this clonotype: Its antigen is undetermined.

Overall study results and limits: The authors suggested that every seasonal influenza vaccination recruits few new T cells.

Per the germline V gene, CDR1 is LGHNA and CDR2 is YNFKEQ. The CDR3 is made up of 17 amino acids. Trimming cost V 3 bases and J 2 bases, with 16 bases left between them. This TCR was recovered from a man aged 45-69 years who received an inactivated influenza vaccine. This chain connects TRBV4-2 to TRBJ1-4; TRBD1 is a possible D gene (5 bases). The sequencing here drew on CD8+ T cells sorted from PBMCs, taken about 24 months after vaccination. CDR3 sequence: CASSHPGQGATNEKLFF. Here the CDR3 DNA reads TGTGCCAGCAGCCACCCCGGGCAGGGAGCTACTAATGAAAAACTGTTTTTT.